This T cell receptor (beta chain) was obtained from a study of T-cell memory formation after mild COVID-19. The CDR3 totals 14 residues. Germline values: CDR1 SEHNR, CDR2 FQNEAQ (reference sequence). V trimming: 4 bases; J trimming: 4 bases; junction bases outside the gene matches: 3. Whole-study results and caveats: That cross-reactive memory joined was suggested by some responding clones appearing in pre-infection memory. Among clones peaking at day 37 in the second wave, SARS-CoV-2 specificity remained unconfirmed.

One entry per CDR3 protein, called by TCRdb with MiXCR from the 5' RACE reads. The sample carries about 350,000 distinct CDR3 sequences, around 15% recorded once. With respect to this clonotype: The antigen is not known.

This chain connects TRBV7-9 to TRBJ2-5, with 10 nucleotides matching TRBD1. The TCR comes from a young man who had mild COVID-19 (a few samples of this study predate the infection). Cell type and time point are not known. Material for sequencing was PBMCs or a T cell subset sorted from them (not recorded which). CDR3 bases: TGTGCCAGCAGCTCGACAGGGGGCGCAGAGACCCAGTACTTC. Protein product: CASSSTGGAETQYF.